This TCR beta chain was recorded in a study of T cells in Graves' hyperthyroidism and ophthalmopathy. The CDR3 regions of TCR beta were amplified from RNA transcripts. First-round RT-PCR of the TCR CDR3 relied on the HTBI primer set. One entry per CDR3 protein results from TCRdb running MiXCR on the multiplex PCR reads. The sample lists 500,000 to 750,000 distinct CDR3 sequences; about 45% were seen once. This sequence originates from a woman aged 18-29 years with Graves' hyperthyroidism. Sequencing input: peripheral blood or thyroid tissue (not recorded which).

CDR3 nucleotide sequence: TGTGCCATCAGTGAGATGTGGGACAGGGGGCAGTACTTC. This codes for CAISEMWDRGQYF. The chain employs TRBV10-3 and TRBJ2-7; TRBD1 aligns across 10 bases. Germline lookup yields CDR1 ENHRY and CDR2 SYGVKD. The CDR3 length is 13 residues. Losses at the gene ends were 2 bases for V and 9 bases for J; bases not matched to a gene: 4.